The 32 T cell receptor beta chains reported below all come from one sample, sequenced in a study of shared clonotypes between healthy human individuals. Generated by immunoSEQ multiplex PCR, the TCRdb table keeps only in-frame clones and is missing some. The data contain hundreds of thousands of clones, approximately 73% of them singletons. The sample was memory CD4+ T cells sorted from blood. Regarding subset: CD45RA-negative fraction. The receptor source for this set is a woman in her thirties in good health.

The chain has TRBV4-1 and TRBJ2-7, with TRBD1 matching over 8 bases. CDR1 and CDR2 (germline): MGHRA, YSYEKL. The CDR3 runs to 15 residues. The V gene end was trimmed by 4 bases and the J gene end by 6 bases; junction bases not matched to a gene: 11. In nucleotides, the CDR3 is TGCGCCAGCAGCCCCACCTTCTCGGACAGGGCCGAGCAGTACTTC. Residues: CASSPTFSDRAEQYF.

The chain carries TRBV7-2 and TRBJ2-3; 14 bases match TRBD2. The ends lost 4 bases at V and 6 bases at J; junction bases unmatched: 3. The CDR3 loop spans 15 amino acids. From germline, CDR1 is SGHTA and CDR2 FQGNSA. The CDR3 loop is CASSWGTSGSDTQYF. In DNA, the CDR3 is TGTGCCAGCAGCTGGGGGACTAGCGGGAGTGATACGCAGTATTTT.

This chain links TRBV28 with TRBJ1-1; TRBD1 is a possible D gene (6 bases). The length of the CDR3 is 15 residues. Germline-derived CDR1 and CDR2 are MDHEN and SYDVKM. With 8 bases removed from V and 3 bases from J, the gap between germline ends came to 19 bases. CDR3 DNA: TGTGCCAGCTCTGGCAGGGGTTTGAGGGACACTGAAGCTTTCTTT. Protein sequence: CASSGRGLRDTEAFF. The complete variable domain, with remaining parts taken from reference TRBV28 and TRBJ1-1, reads DVKVTQSSRYLVKRTGEKVFLECVQDMDHENMFWYRQDPGLGLRLIYFSYDVKMKEKGDIPEGYSVSREKKERFSLILESASTNQTSMYLCASSGRGLRDTEAFFGQGTRLTVV.

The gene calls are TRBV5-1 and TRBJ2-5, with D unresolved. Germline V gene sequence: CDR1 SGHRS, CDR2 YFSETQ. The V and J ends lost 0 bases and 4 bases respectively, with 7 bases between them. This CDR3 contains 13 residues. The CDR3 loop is CASSLDKRETQYF. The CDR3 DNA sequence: TGCGCCAGCAGCTTGGATAAGAGAGAGACCCAGTACTTC.

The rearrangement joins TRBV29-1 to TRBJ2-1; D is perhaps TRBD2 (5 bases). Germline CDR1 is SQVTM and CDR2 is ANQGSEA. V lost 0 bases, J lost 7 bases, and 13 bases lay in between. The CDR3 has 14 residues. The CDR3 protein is CSVEDRAGGNEQFF. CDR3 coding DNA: TGCAGCGTTGAAGATCGGGCAGGCGGGAATGAGCAGTTCTTC.

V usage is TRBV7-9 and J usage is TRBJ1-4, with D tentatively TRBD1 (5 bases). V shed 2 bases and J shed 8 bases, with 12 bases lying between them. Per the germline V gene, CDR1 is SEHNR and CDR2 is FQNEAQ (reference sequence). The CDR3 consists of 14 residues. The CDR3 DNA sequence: TGTGCCAGCAGCTTACGGGGTAGGGGAGAAAAACTGTTTTTT. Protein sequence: CASSLRGRGEKLFF.

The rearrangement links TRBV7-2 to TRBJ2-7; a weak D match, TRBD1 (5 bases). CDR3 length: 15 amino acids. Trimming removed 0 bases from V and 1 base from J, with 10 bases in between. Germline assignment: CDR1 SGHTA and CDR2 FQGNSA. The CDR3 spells CASSLAGDSSYEQYF. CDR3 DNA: TGTGCCAGCAGCTTAGCGGGCGACAGTTCCTACGAGCAGTACTTC.

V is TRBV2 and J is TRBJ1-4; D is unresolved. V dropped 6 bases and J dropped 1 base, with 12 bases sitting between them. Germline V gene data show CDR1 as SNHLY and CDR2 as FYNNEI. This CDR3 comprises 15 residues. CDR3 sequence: CASSPIQGTNEKLFF. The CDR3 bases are TGTGCCAGCAGCCCCATTCAAGGAACTAATGAAAAACTGTTTTTT.

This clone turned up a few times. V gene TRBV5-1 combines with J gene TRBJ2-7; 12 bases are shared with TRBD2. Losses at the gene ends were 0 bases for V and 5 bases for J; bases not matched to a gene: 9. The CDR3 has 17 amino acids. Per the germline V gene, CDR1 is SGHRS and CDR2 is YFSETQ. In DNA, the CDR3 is TGCGCCAGCAGCTTGGGACTAGCGGGAGATATCCCCCACGAGCAGTACTTC. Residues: CASSLGLAGDIPHEQYF.

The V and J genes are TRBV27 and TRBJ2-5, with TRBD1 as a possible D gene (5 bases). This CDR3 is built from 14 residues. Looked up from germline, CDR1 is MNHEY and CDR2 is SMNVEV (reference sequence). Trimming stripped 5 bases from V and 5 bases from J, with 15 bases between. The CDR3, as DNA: TGTGCCAGCAGTCCTAACAGGCTTTCGGAGACCCAGTACTTC. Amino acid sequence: CASSPNRLSETQYF.

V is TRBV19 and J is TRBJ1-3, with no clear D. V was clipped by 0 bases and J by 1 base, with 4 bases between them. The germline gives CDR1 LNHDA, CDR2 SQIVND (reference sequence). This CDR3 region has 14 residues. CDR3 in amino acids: CASSIEVSGNTIYF. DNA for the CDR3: TGTGCCAGTAGTATAGAGGTGTCTGGAAACACCATATATTTT.

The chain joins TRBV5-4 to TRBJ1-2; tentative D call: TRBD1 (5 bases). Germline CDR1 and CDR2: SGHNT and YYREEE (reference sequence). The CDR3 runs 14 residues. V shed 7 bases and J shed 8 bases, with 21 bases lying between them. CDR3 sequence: CASATAAWVEGYTF. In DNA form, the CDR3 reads TGTGCCAGCGCGACAGCGGCGTGGGTGGAGGGCTACACCTTC.

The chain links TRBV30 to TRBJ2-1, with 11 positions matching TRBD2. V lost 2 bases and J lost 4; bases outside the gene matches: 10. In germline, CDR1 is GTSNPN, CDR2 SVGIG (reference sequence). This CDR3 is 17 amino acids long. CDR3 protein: CAWSTLVAGGRYNEQFF. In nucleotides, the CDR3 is TGTGCCTGGAGTACCCTCGTAGCGGGAGGGAGATACAATGAGCAGTTCTTC.

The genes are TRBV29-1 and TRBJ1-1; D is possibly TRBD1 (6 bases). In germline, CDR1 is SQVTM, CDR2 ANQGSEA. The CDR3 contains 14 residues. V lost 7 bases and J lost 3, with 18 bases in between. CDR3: CSANKQGRDTEAFF. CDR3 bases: TGCAGCGCTAATAAACAGGGTAGGGACACTGAAGCTTTCTTT.

The CDR3 bases are TGTGCCAGCAGCCGGACAGTCACCGGGGAGCTGTTTTTT. This gives the protein CASSRTVTGELFF. The genes are TRBV2 and TRBJ2-2, with D perhaps matching TRBD1 (6 bases). The germline CDR1 and CDR2 sequences are SNHLY and FYNNEI. Deletions cut 6 bases from V and 4 bases from J, with 9 bases between. The CDR3 spans 13 residues.

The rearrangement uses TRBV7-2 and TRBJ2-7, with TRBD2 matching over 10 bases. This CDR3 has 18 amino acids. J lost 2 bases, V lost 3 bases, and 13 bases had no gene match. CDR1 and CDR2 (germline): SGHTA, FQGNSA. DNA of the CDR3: TGTGCCAGCAGCTTCCCGGGACTAGCGAACTCTAAACCCTACGAGCAGTACTTC. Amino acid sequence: CASSFPGLANSKPYEQYF. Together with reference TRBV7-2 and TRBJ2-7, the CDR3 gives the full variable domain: GAGVSQSPSNKVTEKGKDVELRCDPISGHTALYWYRQSLGQGLEFLIYFQGNSAPDKSGLPSDRFSAERTGGSVSTLTIQRTQQEDSAVYLCASSFPGLANSKPYEQYFGPGTRLTVT.

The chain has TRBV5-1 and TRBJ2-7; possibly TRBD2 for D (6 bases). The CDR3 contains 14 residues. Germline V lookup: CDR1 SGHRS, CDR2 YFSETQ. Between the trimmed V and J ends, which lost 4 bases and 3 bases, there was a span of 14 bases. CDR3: CASSAQGLDYEQYF. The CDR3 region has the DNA TGCGCCAGCAGCGCTCAGGGACTCGACTACGAGCAGTACTTC.

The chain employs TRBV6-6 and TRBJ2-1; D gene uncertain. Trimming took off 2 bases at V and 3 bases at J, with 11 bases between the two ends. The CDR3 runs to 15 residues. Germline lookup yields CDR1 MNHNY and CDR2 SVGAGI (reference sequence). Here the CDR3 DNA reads TGTGCCAGCAGTTACGCGCGGCTTGTCTACAATGAGCAGTTCTTC. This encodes CASSYARLVYNEQFF.

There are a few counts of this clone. In nucleotides, the CDR3 is TGTGCCAGCAGTGCTTACAGGGTGGAGGCTCTAGGAGCTTTCTTT. This codes for CASSAYRVEALGAFF. This sequence joins TRBV28 and TRBJ1-1; D possibly corresponds to TRBD1 (6 bases). This CDR3 is built from 15 residues. The germline gives CDR1 MDHEN, CDR2 SYDVKM. V lost 5 bases and J 10 bases, leaving 23 bases between the germline ends.

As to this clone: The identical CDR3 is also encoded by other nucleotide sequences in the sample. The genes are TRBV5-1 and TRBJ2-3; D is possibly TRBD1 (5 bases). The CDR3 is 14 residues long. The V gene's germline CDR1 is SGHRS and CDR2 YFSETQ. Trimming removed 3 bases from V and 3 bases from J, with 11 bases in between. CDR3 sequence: CASSSGQGTDTQYF. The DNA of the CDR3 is TGCGCCAGCAGCTCAGGGCAGGGAACAGATACGCAGTATTTT.

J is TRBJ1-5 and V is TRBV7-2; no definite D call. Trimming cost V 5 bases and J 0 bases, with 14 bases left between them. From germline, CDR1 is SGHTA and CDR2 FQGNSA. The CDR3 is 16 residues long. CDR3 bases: TGTGCCAGCAGCCCATGGACGGACTATAGCAATCAGCCCCAGCATTTT. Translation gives CASSPWTDYSNQPQHF.

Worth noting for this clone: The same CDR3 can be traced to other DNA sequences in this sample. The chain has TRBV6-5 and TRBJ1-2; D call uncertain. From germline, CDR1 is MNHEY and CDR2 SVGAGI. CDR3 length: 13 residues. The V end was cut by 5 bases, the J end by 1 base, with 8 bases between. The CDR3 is CASSLDLNYGYTF. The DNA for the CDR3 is TGTGCCAGCAGTCTCGACCTTAACTATGGCTACACCTTC.

CDR3 DNA sequence: TGTGCCAGCAGCCACGTGACAGGGGACCACTATGGCTACACCTTC. It specifies CASSHVTGDHYGYTF. The chain combines TRBV4-2 with TRBJ1-2; 8 positions match TRBD1. The V segment lost 3 bases and the J segment 3 bases; nucleotides outside the gene matches: 6. Per the germline V gene, CDR1 is LGHNA and CDR2 is YNFKEQ. The CDR3 covers 15 residues.

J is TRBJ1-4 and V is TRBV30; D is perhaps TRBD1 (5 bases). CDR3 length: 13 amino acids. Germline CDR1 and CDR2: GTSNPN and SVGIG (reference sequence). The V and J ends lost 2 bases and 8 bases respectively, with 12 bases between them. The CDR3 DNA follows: TGTGCCTGGAGTTGGGGGGTGGGCGAAAAACTGTTTTTT. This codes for CAWSWGVGEKLFF.

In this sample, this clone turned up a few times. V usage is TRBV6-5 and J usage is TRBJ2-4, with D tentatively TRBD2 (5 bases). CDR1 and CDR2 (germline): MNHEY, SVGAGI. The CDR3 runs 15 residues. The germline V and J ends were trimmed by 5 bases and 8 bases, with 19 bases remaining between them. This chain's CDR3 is CASSRDGVGTHIQYF. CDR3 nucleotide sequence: TGTGCCAGCAGTCGCGACGGGGTGGGAACTCACATTCAGTACTTC.

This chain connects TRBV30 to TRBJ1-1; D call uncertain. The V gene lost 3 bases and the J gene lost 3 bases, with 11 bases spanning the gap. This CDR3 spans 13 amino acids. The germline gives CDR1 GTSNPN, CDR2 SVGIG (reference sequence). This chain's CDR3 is CAWSANGDTEAFF. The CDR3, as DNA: TGTGCCTGGAGCGCAAACGGGGACACTGAAGCTTTCTTT.

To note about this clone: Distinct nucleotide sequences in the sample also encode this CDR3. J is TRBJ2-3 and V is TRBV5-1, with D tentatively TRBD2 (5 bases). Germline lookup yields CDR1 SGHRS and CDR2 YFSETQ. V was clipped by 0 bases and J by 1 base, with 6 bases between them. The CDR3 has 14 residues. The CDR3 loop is CASSLARGTDTQYF. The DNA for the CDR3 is TGCGCCAGCAGCTTGGCGCGGGGCACAGATACGCAGTATTTT.

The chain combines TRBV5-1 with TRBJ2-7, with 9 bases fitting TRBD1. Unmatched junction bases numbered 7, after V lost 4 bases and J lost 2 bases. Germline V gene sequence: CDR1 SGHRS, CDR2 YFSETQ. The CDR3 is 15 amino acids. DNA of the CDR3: TGCGCCAGCAGCATCAGACAGGGGGACGCCTACGAGCAGTACTTC. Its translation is CASSIRQGDAYEQYF.

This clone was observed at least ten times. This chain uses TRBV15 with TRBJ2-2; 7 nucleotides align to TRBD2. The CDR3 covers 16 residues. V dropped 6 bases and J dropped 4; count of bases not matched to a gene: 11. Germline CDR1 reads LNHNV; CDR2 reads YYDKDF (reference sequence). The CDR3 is CATRIMRDYFTGELFF. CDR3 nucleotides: TGTGCCACCAGGATAATGCGGGACTACTTCACCGGGGAGCTGTTTTTT.

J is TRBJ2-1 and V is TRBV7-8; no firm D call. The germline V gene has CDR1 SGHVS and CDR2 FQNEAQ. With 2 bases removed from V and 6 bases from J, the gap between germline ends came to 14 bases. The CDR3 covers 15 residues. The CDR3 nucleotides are TGTGCCAGCAGCTTAATAGGGCCTCTCCCCAATGAGCAGTTCTTC. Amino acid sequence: CASSLIGPLPNEQFF.

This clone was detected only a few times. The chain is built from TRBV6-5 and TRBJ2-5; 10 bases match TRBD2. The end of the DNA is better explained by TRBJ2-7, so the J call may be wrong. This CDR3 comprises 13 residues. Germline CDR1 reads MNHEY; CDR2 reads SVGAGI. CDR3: CASRKREGYEQYF. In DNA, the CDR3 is TGTGCCAGCAGGAAGCGGGAGGGCTACGAGCAGTACTTC.

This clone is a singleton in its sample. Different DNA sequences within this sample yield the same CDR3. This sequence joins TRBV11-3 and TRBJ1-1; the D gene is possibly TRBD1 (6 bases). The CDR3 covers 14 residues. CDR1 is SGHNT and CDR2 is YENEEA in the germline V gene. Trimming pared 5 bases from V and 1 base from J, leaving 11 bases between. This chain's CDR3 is CASSRSGQNTEAFF. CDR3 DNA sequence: TGTGCCAGCAGCCGATCGGGACAGAACACTGAAGCTTTCTTT. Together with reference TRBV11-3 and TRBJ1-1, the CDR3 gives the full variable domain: EAGVVQSPRYKIIEKKQPVAFWCNPISGHNTLYWYLQNLGQGPELLIRYENEEAVDDSQLPKDRFSAERLKGVDSTLKIQPAELGDSAVYLCASSRSGQNTEAFFGQGTRLTVV.